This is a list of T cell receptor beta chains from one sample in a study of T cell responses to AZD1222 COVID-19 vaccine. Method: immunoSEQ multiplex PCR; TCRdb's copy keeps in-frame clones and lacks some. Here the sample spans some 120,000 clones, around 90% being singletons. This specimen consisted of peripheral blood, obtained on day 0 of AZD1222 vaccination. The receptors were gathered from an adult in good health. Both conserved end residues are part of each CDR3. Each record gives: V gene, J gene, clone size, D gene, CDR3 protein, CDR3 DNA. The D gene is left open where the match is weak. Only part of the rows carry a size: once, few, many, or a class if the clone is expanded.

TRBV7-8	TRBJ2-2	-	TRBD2	CASSRTSGAPGELFF	TGTGCCAGCAGTCGGACTAGCGGTGCCCCCGGGGAGCTGTTTTTT
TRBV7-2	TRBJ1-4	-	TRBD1	CASSKDPGQGEKLFF	TGTGCCAGCAGCAAGGACCCGGGACAGGGGGAAAAACTGTTTTTT
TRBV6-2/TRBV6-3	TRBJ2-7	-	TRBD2	CASSNIHLAGGHEQYF	TGTGCCAGCAGTAACATCCATCTAGCGGGAGGCCACGAGCAGTACTTC
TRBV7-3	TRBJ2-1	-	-	CASSVLGHSDRGEQFF	TGTGCCAGCTCGGTACTGGGGCACTCGGACCGGGGGGAGCAGTTCTTC
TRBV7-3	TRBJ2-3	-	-	CASSQSGVTDTQYF	TGTGCCAGCAGCCAGAGCGGAGTAACAGATACGCAGTATTTT
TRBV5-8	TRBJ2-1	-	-	CASSPRRPHSSYNEQFF	TGTGCCAGCAGCCCACGACGGCCACACAGCTCCTACAATGAGCAGTTCTTC
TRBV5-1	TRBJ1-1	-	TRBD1	CASRDTGGNTEAFF	TGCGCCAGCAGAGATACAGGGGGCAACACTGAAGCTTTCTTT
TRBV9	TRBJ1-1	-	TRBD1	CASSSGQGRTEAFF	TGTGCCAGCAGCTCGGGACAGGGGAGGACTGAAGCTTTCTTT
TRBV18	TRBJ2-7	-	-	CASSLAAGYEQYF	TGTGCCAGCTCACTAGCGGCAGGCTACGAGCAGTACTTC
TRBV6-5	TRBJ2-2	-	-	CASSFRTAKPGELFF	TGTGCCAGCAGTTTCAGGACAGCCAAGCCCGGGGAGCTGTTTTTT
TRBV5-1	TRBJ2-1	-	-	CASSASGDTYNEQFF	TGCGCCAGCAGCGCCTCGGGGGATACCTACAATGAGCAGTTCTTC
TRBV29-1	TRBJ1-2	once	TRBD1	CSVERDRGNANYGYTF	TGCAGCGTTGAACGGGACAGGGGCAATGCTAACTATGGCTACACCTTC
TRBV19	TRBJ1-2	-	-	CASSIDRTSPNYGYTF	TGTGCCAGTAGTATAGACAGGACCAGCCCTAACTATGGCTACACCTTC
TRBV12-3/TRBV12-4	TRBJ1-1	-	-	CASSTNMYCFF	TGTGCCAGCAGTACCAACATGTACTGTTTCTTT
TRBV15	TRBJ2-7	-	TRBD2	CATSKGTSGDEQYF	TGTGCCACCAGCAAGGGGACTAGTGGCGACGAGCAGTACTTC
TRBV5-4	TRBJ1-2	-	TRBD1	CASSPGQGVGYTF	TGTGCCAGCAGCCCGGGACAGGGGGTCGGCTACACCTTC
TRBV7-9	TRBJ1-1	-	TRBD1	CASSLLGQMNTEAFF	TGTGCCAGCAGCCTCCTGGGACAGATGAACACTGAAGCTTTCTTT
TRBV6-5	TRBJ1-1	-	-	CASSYGGVVAFF	TGTGCCAGCAGTTACGGGGGGGTTGTAGCTTTCTTT
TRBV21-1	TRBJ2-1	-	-	CASSKIFTSGDGNEQFF	TGTGCCAGCAGCAAGATTTTCACTAGCGGGGACGGCAATGAGCAGTTCTTC
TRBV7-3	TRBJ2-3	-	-	CASSLSPRVGTDTQYF	TGTGCCAGCAGCTTAAGTCCTAGAGTTGGCACAGATACGCAGTATTTT
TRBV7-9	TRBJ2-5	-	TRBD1	CASSLGQGVQETQYF	TGTGCCAGCAGCTTAGGACAGGGGGTTCAAGAGACCCAGTACTTC
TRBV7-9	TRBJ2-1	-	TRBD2	CASRGLAGVGEQFF	TGTGCCAGCAGGGGACTAGCGGGAGTGGGTGAGCAGTTCTTC
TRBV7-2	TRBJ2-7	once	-	CASSKTGVEQYF	TGTGCCAGCAGCAAAACGGGAGTAGAGCAGTACTTC
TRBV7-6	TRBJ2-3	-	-	CASSPLRESADTQYF	TGTGCCAGCAGCCCTTTACGGGAGTCGGCAGATACGCAGTATTTT
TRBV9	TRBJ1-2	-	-	CASSAGTGNYGYTF	TGTGCCAGCAGCGCCGGGACGGGAAACTATGGCTACACCTTC